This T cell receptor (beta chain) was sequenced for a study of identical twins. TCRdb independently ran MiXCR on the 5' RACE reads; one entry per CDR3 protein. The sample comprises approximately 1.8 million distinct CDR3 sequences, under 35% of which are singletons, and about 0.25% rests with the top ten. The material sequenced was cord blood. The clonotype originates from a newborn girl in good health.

CDR3 sequence reads: CASISGVQGQPQHF. CDR3 sequence (DNA): TGTGCCAGCATCTCAGGGGTACAAGGTCAGCCCCAGCATTTT. The chain combines TRBV28 with TRBJ1-5; TRBD1 is a possible D gene (6 bases). The CDR3 extends over 14 amino acids. The germline CDR1 and CDR2 sequences are MDHEN and SYDVKM. The V gene lost 7 bases and the J gene lost 6 bases, with 16 bases spanning the gap.